The table lists the clone carrying this T cell receptor beta chain with a few counts. No antigen is known for it. This record comes from a study of radiation and T cells in renal cell carcinoma. Time point specified: blood 4 weeks post-SBRT, at nephrectomy. Treatment meaning: 15 Gy SBRT to primary tumor, nephrectomy 4 weeks later. Broader study findings: Top tumor clonotypes rose in blood 2 weeks post-radiation, then contracted.

Trimming at V came to 6 bases and at J to 5 bases, leaving 8 bases not matched to a gene. CDR1 is MNHEY and CDR2 is SVGAGI in the germline V gene. CDR3 size: 15 residues. The data were produced by immunoSEQ multiplex PCR, yet TCRdb's version contains in-frame clones alone and is incomplete. The sample includes fewer than 45,000 clones, about 82% of them seen just once. This rearrangement joins TRBV6-5 to TRBJ2-5; TRBD1 aligns across 11 bases. The sequence was obtained from a woman aged 70-85 years with renal cell carcinoma. This material consisted of blood, taken from a patient whose treatment included radiotherapy and nephrectomy. CDR3 loop: CASSINRDRGETQYF. The CDR3 coding sequence is TGTGCCAGCAGCATAAACCGGGACAGGGGGGAGACCCAGTACTTC.